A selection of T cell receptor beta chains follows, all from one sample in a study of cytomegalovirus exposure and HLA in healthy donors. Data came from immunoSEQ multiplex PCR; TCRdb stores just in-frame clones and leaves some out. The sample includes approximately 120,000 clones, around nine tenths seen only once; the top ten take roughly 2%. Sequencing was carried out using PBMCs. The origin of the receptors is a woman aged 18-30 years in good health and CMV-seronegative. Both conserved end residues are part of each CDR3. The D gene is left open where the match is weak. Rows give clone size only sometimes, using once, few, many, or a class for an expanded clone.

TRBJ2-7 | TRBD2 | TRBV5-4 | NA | TGTGCCAGCAGCTTCGTAGGCGGGAGGAGTTACGAGCAGTACTTC | CASSFVGGRSYEQYF
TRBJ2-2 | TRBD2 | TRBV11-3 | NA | TGTGCCAGCAGCTCGGGAGGAGGTTTTGACCTGGCCGGGGAGCTGTTTTTT | CASSSGGGFDLAGELFF
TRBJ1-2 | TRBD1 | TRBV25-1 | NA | TGTGCCAGCAGTGAGACAGGGACCCGCTATGGCTACACCTTC | CASSETGTRYGYTF
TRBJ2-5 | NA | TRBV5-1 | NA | TGCGCCAGCACCAAGGAGGTCTGGGGAGAGACCCAGTACTTC | CASTKEVWGETQYF
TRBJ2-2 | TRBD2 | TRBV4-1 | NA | TGCGCCAGCAGCGAAGACCTAGCGGGAGTCACCGGGGAGCTGTTTTTT | CASSEDLAGVTGELFF
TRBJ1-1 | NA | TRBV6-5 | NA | TGTGCCAGCAGTTACTCGAAATGGGGGCCATACACTGAAGCTTTCTTT | CASSYSKWGPYTEAFF
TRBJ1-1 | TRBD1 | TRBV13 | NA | TGTGCCAGCAGCTTAGAGGGGGCATGGACTGAAGCTTTCTTT | CASSLEGAWTEAFF
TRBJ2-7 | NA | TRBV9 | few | TGTGCCAGCAGCCCCCGGCTAGCTTTAGAGCAGTACTTC | CASSPRLALEQYF
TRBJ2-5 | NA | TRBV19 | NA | TGTGCCAGTAGTATAGCTCAGGACCAAGAGACCCAGTACTTC | CASSIAQDQETQYF
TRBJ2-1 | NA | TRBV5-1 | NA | TGCGCCAGCAGCTTGGGGCTGGCCTATGAGCAGTTCTTC | CASSLGLAYEQFF
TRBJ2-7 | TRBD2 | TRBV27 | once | TGTGCCAGCAGTGAACTAGCGGGAGCCTACGAGCAGTACTTC | CASSELAGAYEQYF
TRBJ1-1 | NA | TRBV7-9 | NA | TGTGCCAGCAGCTTGGCCGTCGGGTGGGACACTGAAGCTTTCTTT | CASSLAVGWDTEAFF
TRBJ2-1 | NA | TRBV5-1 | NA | TGCGCCAGCAGCTTGGCCACAGGAAACAATGAGCAGTTCTTC | CASSLATGNNEQFF
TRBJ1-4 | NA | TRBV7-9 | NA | TGTGCCAGCAGTCAACAGGCTGCAACTAATGAAAAACTGTTTTTT | CASSQQAATNEKLFF
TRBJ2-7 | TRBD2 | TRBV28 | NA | TGTGCCAGCAGTCCAGGGACTAGCAGCCGCGAGCAGTACTTC | CASSPGTSSREQYF
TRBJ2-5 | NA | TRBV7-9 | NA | TGTGCCAGCAGCTCCCTCACCCAGCGGCAGTACCAAGAGACCCAGTACTTC | CASSSLTQRQYQETQYF
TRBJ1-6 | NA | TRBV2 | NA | TGTGCCAGCAGTCCCCGGGGGGCCCATTCACCCCTCCACTTT | CASSPRGAHSPLHF
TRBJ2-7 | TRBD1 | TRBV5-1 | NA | TGCGCCAGCAGCCCCGCCGGGACAGGGAACTCCTACGAGCAGTACTTC | CASSPAGTGNSYEQYF
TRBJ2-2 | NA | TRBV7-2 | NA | TGTGCCAGCAGCTTAAACAGCGGGGAGCTGTTTTTT | CASSLNSGELFF
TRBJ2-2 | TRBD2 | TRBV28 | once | TGTGCCAGCCACACGAGGACTAGCCGTAACACCGGGGAGCTGTTTTTT | CASHTRTSRNTGELFF
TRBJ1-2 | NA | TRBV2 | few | TGTGCCAGCACCAGGAACTATGGCTACACCTTC | CASTRNYGYTF
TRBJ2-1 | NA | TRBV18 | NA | TGTGCCAGCTCACCTGACAGTTTTTCCTACAATGAGCAGTTCTTC | CASSPDSFSYNEQFF
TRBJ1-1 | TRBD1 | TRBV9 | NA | TGTGCCAGCAGCGTAGATCAGGGGGAGGCTTTCTTT | CASSVDQGEAFF
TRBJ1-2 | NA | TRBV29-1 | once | TGCAGCGTTGAAACAGGGTTCTATGGCTACACCTTC | CSVETGFYGYTF
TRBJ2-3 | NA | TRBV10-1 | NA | TGCGCCAGCAGTGAGTCGACCCCTGGCCGAGGCTCCACAGATACGCAGTATTTT | CASSESTPGRGSTDTQYF
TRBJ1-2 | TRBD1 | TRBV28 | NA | TGTGCCAGCAGTCCCGGGACAGAAGAATACTATGGCTACACCTTC | CASSPGTEEYYGYTF